This TCR beta chain is from a study of identical twins. Healthy Caucasian donors formed the entire cohort. Each CDR3 protein gets one entry after TCRdb re-called the 5' RACE reads with MiXCR. The repertoire holds about 690,000 distinct CDR3 sequences, with approximately 21% as singletons. This CDR3 has 14 residues. CDR1 and CDR2 (germline): SGHRS, YFSETQ. Losses at the gene ends were 4 bases for V and 0 bases for J; bases not matched to a gene: 2. These data are also associated with another study on T cells expressing NK-cell markers. Turning to that study: Repertoire data for TCR beta were derived from sorted T cells (CD3+CD56+NKG2C+, CD3+CD56+NKG2C- and CD3+CD56-NKG2C+).

V and J are TRBV5-1 and TRBJ1-1; 8 bases map to TRBD1. Sample: PBMCs. This TCR derives from a woman aged 18-29 years in good health. CDR3 region: CASSEDRVNTEAFF. In nucleotides, the CDR3 is TGCGCCAGCAGCGAGGACAGGGTGAACACTGAAGCTTTCTTT.